This T cell receptor beta chain was recovered during a study of CD8 T cells in Susac syndrome (dated by TCRdb to the late 2010s). Regarding the study in general: Repertoire sequencing was used to test whether CD8+ T cell activation and differentiation in Susac syndrome was antigen driven. CD8+ T cell repertoire clonality was compared between fewer than 13 healthy donors, some 14 Susac syndrome patients and around 15 multiple sclerosis patients. What the study reported, not specific to this receptor: The study acknowledged that relatively few individuals were included in the TCR sequencing and HLA analysis.

RNA was extracted with the RNeasy kit and 0.5 to 1 ug was reverse transcribed using random hexamers. TCR beta CDR3 regions were amplified with the immunoSEQ multiplex PCR assay covering 54 Vbeta and 13 Jbeta segments. PCR amplification bias was corrected using a synthetic template baseline for primer optimization and computational correction. On the study's bioinformatics: Reads were annotated to V, D and J genes per IMGT and analyzed with immunoSEQ Analyzer, keeping only productive sequences. Clonality was calculated as one minus the Shannon entropy normalized by log2 of the number of productive unique sequences. For each patient and control, public and private clones were evaluated within the 100 most prevalent clones. A clone was defined as Susac-specific if it was absent from the healthy and MS cohorts, from around 960 published viral clones and from other ImmuneACCESS disease sequences. TCRdb reran the public reads through fastp at Q25 and MiXCR, keeping productive beta chains. Every distinct CDR3 protein forms one entry, paired with its most common genes and DNA. The V and J calls, along with clone size, are taken from TCRdb and not from the paper's own processing. This sample lists more than 150,000 distinct CDR3 sequences; less than 97% were detected once. Clones ranked in the top ten supply under 0.15% of the sample.

Peripheral blood CD8+ and CD4+ T cells from healthy donors, Susac syndrome patients and multiple sclerosis patients were profiled using high-throughput TCR beta sequencing. The multiple sclerosis controls were treatment-naive patients whose relapsing-remitting disease, either stable or active, fulfilled the revised McDonald criteria. Bulk CD8+ and CD4+ T cells were purified by magnetic negative isolation, whereas CD8+ TEMRA cells were enriched by FACS. Blood was drawn into EDTA tubes, processed within 24 hours, and PBMCs were isolated by density gradient centrifugation. PBMCs destined for TCR sequencing were cryopreserved in liquid nitrogen and later thawed in a 37 °C water bath. Purity of sorted or isolated CD4+, CD8+ and CD8+ TEMRA cells was at least 90%. A note on this clonotype: The target of this receptor is not known. One base away there is no much larger clone; base qualities are not given.

The germline V gene (reference sequence) yields DFQATT for CDR1 and SNEGSKA for CDR2. Inclusive of the bounding cysteine and phenylalanine, the CDR3 is 13 residues long. Just CDR3 DNA is preserved here, 39 bases in frame from base 1. The germline V and J ends show losses of 3 bases and 0 bases respectively, and no gene match explains 0 bases of the junction. Source material: CD8+ T cells from PBMCs. The receptor was derived from a human donor with multiple sclerosis. The receptor chain draws on TRBV20-1 and TRBJ2-7; a stretch of 9 junction bases matches TRBD2. The CDR3 reads CSARGLASYEQYF. Here is the DNA: TGCAGTGCTAGGGGACTAGCCTCCTACGAGCAGTACTTC.